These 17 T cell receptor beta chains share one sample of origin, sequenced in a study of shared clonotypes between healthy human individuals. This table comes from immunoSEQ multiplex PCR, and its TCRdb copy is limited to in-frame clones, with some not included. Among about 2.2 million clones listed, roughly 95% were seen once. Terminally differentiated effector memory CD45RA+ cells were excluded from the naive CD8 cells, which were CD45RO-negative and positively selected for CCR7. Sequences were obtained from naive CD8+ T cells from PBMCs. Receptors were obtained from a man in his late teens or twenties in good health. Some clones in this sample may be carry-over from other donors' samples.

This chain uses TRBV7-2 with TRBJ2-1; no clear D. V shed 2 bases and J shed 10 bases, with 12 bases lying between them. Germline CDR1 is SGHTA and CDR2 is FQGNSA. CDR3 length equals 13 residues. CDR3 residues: CASSLSNVLEQFF. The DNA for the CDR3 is TGTGCCAGCAGCTTAAGTAATGTCTTGGAGCAGTTCTTC.

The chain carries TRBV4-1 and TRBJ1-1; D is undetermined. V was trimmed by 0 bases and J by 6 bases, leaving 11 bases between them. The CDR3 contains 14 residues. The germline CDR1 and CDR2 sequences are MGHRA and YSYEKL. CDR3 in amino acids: CASSQDSAGPEAFF. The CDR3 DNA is TGCGCCAGCAGCCAAGACTCGGCCGGACCTGAAGCTTTCTTT.

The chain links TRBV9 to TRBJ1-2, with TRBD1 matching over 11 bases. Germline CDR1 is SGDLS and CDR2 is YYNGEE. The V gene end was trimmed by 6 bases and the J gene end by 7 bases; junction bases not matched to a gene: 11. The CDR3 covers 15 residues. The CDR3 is CASTTRAGTGGGYTF. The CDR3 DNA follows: TGTGCCAGCACCACTAGAGCAGGGACAGGGGGTGGCTACACCTTC.

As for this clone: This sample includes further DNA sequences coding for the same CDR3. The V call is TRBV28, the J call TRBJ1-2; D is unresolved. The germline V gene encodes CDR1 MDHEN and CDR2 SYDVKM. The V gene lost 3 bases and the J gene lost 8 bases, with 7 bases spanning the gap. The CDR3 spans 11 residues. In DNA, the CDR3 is TGTGCCAGCAGTTTCGTCGGAGGCTACACCTTC. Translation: CASSFVGGYTF.

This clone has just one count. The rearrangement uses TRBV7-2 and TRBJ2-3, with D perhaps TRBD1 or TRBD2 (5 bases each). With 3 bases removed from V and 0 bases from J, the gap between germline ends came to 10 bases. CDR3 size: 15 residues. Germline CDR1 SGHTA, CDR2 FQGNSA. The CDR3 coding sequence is TGTGCCAGCAGCTTGGGGGTCGTAAGCACAGATACGCAGTATTTT. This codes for CASSLGVVSTDTQYF.

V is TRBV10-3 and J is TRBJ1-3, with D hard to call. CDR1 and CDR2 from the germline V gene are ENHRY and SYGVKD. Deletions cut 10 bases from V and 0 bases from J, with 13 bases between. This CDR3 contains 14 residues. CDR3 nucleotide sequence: TGTGCCACCGCGCTCAGTTCCTCTGGAAACACCATATATTTT. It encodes CATALSSSGNTIYF.

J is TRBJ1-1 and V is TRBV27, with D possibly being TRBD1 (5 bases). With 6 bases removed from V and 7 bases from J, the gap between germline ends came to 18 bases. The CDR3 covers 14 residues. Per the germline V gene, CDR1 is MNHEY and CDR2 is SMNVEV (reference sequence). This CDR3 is CASRVIQGQVEAFF. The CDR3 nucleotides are TGTGCCAGCAGGGTCATTCAGGGCCAAGTTGAAGCTTTCTTT.

The CDR3: CAWTDYLAGSTDTQYF. CDR3 DNA: TGTGCCTGGACCGATTACCTAGCGGGAAGCACAGATACGCAGTATTTT. The V gene is TRBV30, the J gene TRBJ2-3, with TRBD2 identical over 9 bases. V dropped 4 bases and J dropped 0; count of bases not matched to a gene: 8. The CDR3 consists of 16 residues. In germline, CDR1 is GTSNPN, CDR2 SVGIG (reference sequence).

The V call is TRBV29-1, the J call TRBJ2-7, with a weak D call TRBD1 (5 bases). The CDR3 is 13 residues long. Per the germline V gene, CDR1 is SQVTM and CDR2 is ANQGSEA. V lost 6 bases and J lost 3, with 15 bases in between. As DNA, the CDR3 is TGCAGCGTAAGAGGTGTAGGGGTCTACGAGCAGTACTTC. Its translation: CSVRGVGVYEQYF.

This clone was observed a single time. CDR3 protein: CAISELGGLGNTIYF. The CDR3 region has the DNA TGTGCCATCAGTGAATTAGGGGGTCTCGGAAACACCATATATTTT. V gene TRBV10-3 combines with J gene TRBJ1-3; the D gene is possibly TRBD1 (6 bases). V was clipped by 3 bases and J by 4 bases, with 13 bases between them. The V gene's germline CDR1 is ENHRY and CDR2 SYGVKD. CDR3 length equals 15 residues.

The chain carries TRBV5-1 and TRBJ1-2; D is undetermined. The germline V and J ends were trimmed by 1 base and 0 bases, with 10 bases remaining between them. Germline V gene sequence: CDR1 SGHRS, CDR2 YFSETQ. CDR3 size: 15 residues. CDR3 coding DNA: TGCGCCAGCAGCTTGACATCGAGAGCTAACTATGGCTACACCTTC. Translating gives CASSLTSRANYGYTF.

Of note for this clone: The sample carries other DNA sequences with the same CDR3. The CDR3 nucleotides are TGTGCCAGTAGTATCAGGGGGCGCACGGACACTGAAGCTTTCTTT. The encoded protein is CASSIRGRTDTEAFF. The chain recombines TRBV19 with TRBJ1-1; 8 nucleotides match TRBD1. The CDR3 covers 15 residues. V shed 3 bases, J shed 3 bases, and the junction held 6 bases outside the gene matches. Germline V lookup: CDR1 LNHDA, CDR2 SQIVND (reference sequence).

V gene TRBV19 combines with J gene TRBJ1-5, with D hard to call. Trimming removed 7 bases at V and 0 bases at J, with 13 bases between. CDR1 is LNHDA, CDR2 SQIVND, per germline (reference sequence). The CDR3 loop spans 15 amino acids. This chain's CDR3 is CASISRSGSNQPQHF. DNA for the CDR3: TGTGCCAGTATTTCAAGGTCGGGTAGCAATCAGCCCCAGCATTTT.

The CDR3 loop reads CASSQEPVRAYNEQFF. The CDR3 nucleotides are TGCGCCAGCAGCCAAGAACCCGTCAGAGCCTACAATGAGCAGTTCTTC. The genes are TRBV4-3 and TRBJ2-1; the D is unclear. Germline CDR1 and CDR2: LGHNA and YSLEER. The V end was cut by 0 bases, the J end by 2 bases, with 11 bases between. The CDR3 spans 16 residues.

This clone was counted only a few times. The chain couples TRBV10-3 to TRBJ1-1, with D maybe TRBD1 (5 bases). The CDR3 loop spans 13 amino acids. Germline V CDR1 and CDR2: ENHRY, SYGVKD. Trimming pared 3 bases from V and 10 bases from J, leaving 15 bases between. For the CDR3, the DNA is TGTGCCATCAGTGATTCAGGGCGTTTAGTAGCTTTCTTT. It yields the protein CAISDSGRLVAFF.

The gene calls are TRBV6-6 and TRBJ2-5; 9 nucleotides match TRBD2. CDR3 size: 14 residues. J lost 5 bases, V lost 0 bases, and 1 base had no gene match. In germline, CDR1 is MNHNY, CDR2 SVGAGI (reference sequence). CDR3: CASSYSSGGETQYF. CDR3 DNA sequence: TGTGCCAGCAGTTACTCGAGCGGGGGGGAGACCCAGTACTTC.

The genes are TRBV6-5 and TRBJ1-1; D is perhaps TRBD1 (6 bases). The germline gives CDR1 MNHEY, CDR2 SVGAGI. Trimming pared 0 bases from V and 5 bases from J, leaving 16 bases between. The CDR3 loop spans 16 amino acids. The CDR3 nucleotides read TGTGCCAGCAGTTACTCGGCAGGGGTGTTAGTAACTGAAGCTTTCTTT. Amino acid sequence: CASSYSAGVLVTEAFF.